Following are 21 T cell receptor beta chains from one sample sequenced in a study of cytomegalovirus exposure and HLA in healthy donors. The PCR was carried out with 60 Vbeta primers and 13 Jbeta primers. Sequencing used immunoSEQ multiplex PCR; TCRdb keeps in-frame clones, though not all of them. Of under 150,000 clones listed, 55% to 80% were seen once; the top ten hold around an eighth. The specimen sequenced was PBMCs. Receptors originate from a human donor in good health.

The genes are TRBV6-6 and TRBJ2-7; the D is unclear. Germline CDR1 is MNHNY and CDR2 is SVGAGI (reference sequence). The CDR3 has 11 amino acids. V lost 5 bases, J lost 3 bases, and 5 bases lay in between. CDR3 residues: CASSQYYEQYF. CDR3 sequence (DNA): TGTGCCAGCAGTCAGTACTACGAGCAGTACTTC.

The V and J genes are TRBV10-1 and TRBJ1-1, with 9 bases identical to TRBD1. CDR1 and CDR2 from the germline V gene are WNHNN and SYGVQD (reference sequence). The CDR3 runs to 16 residues. V was clipped by 6 bases and J by 1 base; unmatched bases: 9. The CDR3 coding sequence is TGCGCCAGCAGATTAGGGACAGGGATCAGGAACACTGAAGCTTTCTTT. Translation gives CASRLGTGIRNTEAFF.

This clone appeared a single time. The V gene is TRBV2, the J gene TRBJ2-7; D possibly corresponds to TRBD1 (5 bases). This CDR3 is 11 amino acids long. V lost 7 bases, J lost 6 bases, and 10 bases lay in between. CDR1 and CDR2 from the germline V gene are SNHLY and FYNNEI. For the CDR3, the DNA is TGTGCCAGCAAGGAAGGGGTCGAGCAGTACTTC. It encodes CASKEGVEQYF.

V gene TRBV5-1 combines with J gene TRBJ1-2; the D gene is possibly TRBD1 (5 bases). Trimming removed 0 bases from V and 4 bases from J, with 10 bases in between. Germline V gives CDR1 SGHRS, CDR2 YFSETQ. The CDR3 has 14 residues. In DNA form, the CDR3 reads TGCGCCAGCAGCTTGGGTCGGGGGACCTATGGCTACACCTTC. This gives the protein CASSLGRGTYGYTF.

Regarding this clone: The sample holds other DNA sequences that translate to the same CDR3. The rearrangement links TRBV18 to TRBJ1-5; unclear D gene. V was shortened by 3 bases and J by 3 bases, with 3 bases between the two germline ends. CDR1 and CDR2 (germline): KGHSH, LQKENI. The CDR3 has 12 residues. CDR3 in amino acids: CASSPYNQPQHF. CDR3 nucleotide sequence: TGTGCCAGCTCACCCTACAATCAGCCCCAGCATTTT.

The chain combines TRBV7-9 with TRBJ2-1, with 13 bases matching TRBD2. The trim removed 6 bases at V and 4 bases at J, leaving 6 bases unmatched. The CDR3 sequence is 16 residues long. CDR1 is SEHNR, CDR2 FQNEAQ, per germline (reference sequence). The CDR3 loop is CASSTSGGDSYNEQFF. In DNA form, the CDR3 reads TGTGCCAGCAGTACTAGCGGGGGGGACTCGTACAATGAGCAGTTCTTC.

The rearrangement links TRBV7-8 to TRBJ2-3; TRBD2 matches at 7 bases. Germline CDR1 SGHVS, CDR2 FQNEAQ. The CDR3 extends over 16 amino acids. The V segment lost 0 bases and the J segment 5 bases; nucleotides outside the gene matches: 8. As DNA, the CDR3 is TGTGCCAGCAGCTTAGCGCGGACGGGGGGAGGAGATACGCAGTATTTT. It codes for CASSLARTGGGDTQYF.

The chain links TRBV9 to TRBJ2-1; D uncertain. The V gene's germline CDR1 is SGDLS and CDR2 YYNGEE. With 0 bases removed from V and 5 bases from J, the gap between germline ends came to 6 bases. The CDR3 has 13 residues. CDR3 nucleotides: TGTGCCAGCAGCGTAGATGGCCACAATGAGCAGTTCTTC. It encodes CASSVDGHNEQFF.

This sequence joins TRBV15 and TRBJ1-5; D ambiguous. The V end was cut by 4 bases, the J end by 5 bases, with 9 bases between. Germline V gene sequence: CDR1 LNHNV, CDR2 YYDKDF (reference sequence). CDR3 length: 13 amino acids. CDR3 DNA sequence: TGTGCCACCAGCATCAAGGAGGATCAGCCCCAGCATTTT. This sequence encodes CATSIKEDQPQHF.

This clone has just a few counts. Other DNA sequences from this sample encode an identical CDR3 as well. CDR3 in DNA: TGTGCCAGCAGCGTAGGCGGCTCTGGGGCCAACGTCCTGACTTTC. This encodes CASSVGGSGANVLTF. The genes are TRBV9 and TRBJ2-6, with D hard to call. Germline V gives CDR1 SGDLS, CDR2 YYNGEE. The V end lost 0 bases, the J end lost 0 bases, and 4 bases lay between the germline ends. This CDR3 spans 15 amino acids.

This rearrangement joins TRBV29-1 to TRBJ2-3; D unresolved. The CDR3 is 13 amino acids. Trimming left V 3 bases short and J 0 bases short, with 7 bases between. Looked up from germline, CDR1 is SQVTM and CDR2 is ANQGSEA. CDR3 protein: CSVEETSTDTQYF. DNA of the CDR3: TGCAGCGTTGAGGAGACTAGCACAGATACGCAGTATTTT.

This clone occurred once. The CDR3 reads CASSHSGNYNEQFF. CDR3 bases: TGTGCCAGCAGTCATAGCGGAAACTACAATGAGCAGTTCTTC. This chain joins TRBV5-4 and TRBJ2-1; D is perhaps TRBD2 (6 bases). Trimming left V 5 bases short and J 3 bases short, with 12 bases between. The CDR3 length is 14 residues. The V gene's germline CDR1 is SGHNT and CDR2 YYREEE (reference sequence).

This chain joins TRBV4-1 and TRBJ2-1; 7 nucleotides match TRBD1. CDR1 MGHRA and CDR2 YSYEKL come from the germline V gene. The V gene end was trimmed by 2 bases and the J gene end by 4 bases; junction bases not matched to a gene: 8. The CDR3 spans 16 residues. The DNA for the CDR3 is TGCGCCAGCAGCCAAAATTGGGACAGCCGGTACAATGAGCAGTTCTTC. Its translation: CASSQNWDSRYNEQFF.

The chain carries TRBV19 and TRBJ2-1; TRBD1 agrees at 8 bases. V shed 7 bases, J shed 2 bases, and the junction held 4 bases outside the gene matches. Germline V lookup: CDR1 LNHDA, CDR2 SQIVND (reference sequence). The CDR3 contains 14 residues. The CDR3 reads CASIGTGPYNEQFF. CDR3 nucleotides: TGTGCCAGTATCGGGACAGGACCCTACAATGAGCAGTTCTTC.

The rearrangement links TRBV10-3 to TRBJ1-2, with 7 bases identical to TRBD1. V trimming: 5 bases; J trimming: 3 bases; junction bases outside the gene matches: 0. The V gene's germline CDR1 is ENHRY and CDR2 SYGVKD. The CDR3 runs 12 residues. This CDR3 is CAISTGDYGYTF. Here the CDR3 DNA reads TGTGCCATCAGTACAGGGGACTATGGCTACACCTTC.

This clone was found a few times. Other DNA sequences in the sample encode the same CDR3. The V call is TRBV4-1, the J call TRBJ2-7, with D possibly matching TRBD1 (6 bases). Between the trimmed V and J ends, which lost 1 base and 4 bases, there was a span of 8 bases. CDR3 length: 13 residues. CDR1 is MGHRA, CDR2 YSYEKL, per germline. CDR3 sequence reads: CASSQVQGYEQYF. The DNA of the CDR3 is TGCGCCAGCAGCCAAGTACAGGGTTACGAGCAGTACTTC.

The chain joins TRBV5-1 to TRBJ2-2; D possibly corresponds to TRBD1 (6 bases). CDR3 length: 15 residues. Trimming took off 7 bases at V and 2 bases at J, with 15 bases between the two ends. Germline lookup yields CDR1 SGHRS and CDR2 YFSETQ. As DNA, the CDR3 is TGCGCCAGCGTAAAAGGACAGACTAACACCGGGGAGCTGTTTTTT. Translating gives CASVKGQTNTGELFF.

The rearrangement uses TRBV28 and TRBJ2-5; TRBD2 aligns across 8 bases. Judging by the DNA end, TRBJ2-7 fits better; the J call may be wrong. This CDR3 has 15 residues. Per germline, CDR1 MDHEN and CDR2 SYDVKM. The CDR3 loop reads CASRPTGTRNYEQYF. The CDR3 nucleotides are TGTGCCAGCAGGCCTACCGGGACTAGGAACTACGAGCAGTACTTC.

This clone was detected only a few times. V is TRBV19 and J is TRBJ2-7; 8 positions agree with TRBD1. With V trimmed by 8 bases and J by 2 bases, 5 bases remained unmatched. CDR3 length: 13 amino acids. Per germline, CDR1 LNHDA and CDR2 SQIVND (reference sequence). CDR3 bases: TGTGCCAGTTCCGGGGACAGGACCTACGAGCAGTACTTC. Amino acids: CASSGDRTYEQYF. The variable domain in full, with the rest retrieved from reference TRBV19 and TRBJ2-7, is DGGITQSPKYLFRKEGQNVTLSCEQNLNHDAMYWYRQDPGQGLRLIYYSQIVNDFQKGDIAEGYSVSREKKESFPLTVTSAQKNPTAFYLCASSGDRTYEQYFGPGTRLTVT.

The gene calls are TRBV9 and TRBJ2-7, with 7 positions matching TRBD2. V was pared by 0 bases and J by 6 bases, with 9 bases of the junction left unmatched. This CDR3 region has 15 residues. In germline, CDR1 is SGDLS, CDR2 YYNGEE. The CDR3 is CASSVAPGGEGEQYF. DNA for the CDR3: TGTGCCAGCAGCGTAGCTCCCGGTGGGGAGGGCGAGCAGTACTTC.

The chain has TRBV30 and TRBJ2-7, with 10 bases aligning to TRBD2. Trimming removed 3 bases from V and 3 bases from J; junction bases left unmatched: 8. In germline, CDR1 is GTSNPN, CDR2 SVGIG (reference sequence). The CDR3 extends over 15 amino acids. For the CDR3, the DNA is TGTGCCTGGAGCTTAAGGACTAGCGGAAACTACGAGCAGTACTTC. Translating gives CAWSLRTSGNYEQYF. Full variable domain (rest looked up from reference TRBV30 and TRBJ2-7): SQTIHQWPATLVQPVGSPLSLECTVEGTSNPNLYWYRQAAGRGLQLLFYSVGIGQISSEVPQNLSASRPQDRQFILSSKKLLLSDSGFYLCAWSLRTSGNYEQYFGPGTRLTVT.